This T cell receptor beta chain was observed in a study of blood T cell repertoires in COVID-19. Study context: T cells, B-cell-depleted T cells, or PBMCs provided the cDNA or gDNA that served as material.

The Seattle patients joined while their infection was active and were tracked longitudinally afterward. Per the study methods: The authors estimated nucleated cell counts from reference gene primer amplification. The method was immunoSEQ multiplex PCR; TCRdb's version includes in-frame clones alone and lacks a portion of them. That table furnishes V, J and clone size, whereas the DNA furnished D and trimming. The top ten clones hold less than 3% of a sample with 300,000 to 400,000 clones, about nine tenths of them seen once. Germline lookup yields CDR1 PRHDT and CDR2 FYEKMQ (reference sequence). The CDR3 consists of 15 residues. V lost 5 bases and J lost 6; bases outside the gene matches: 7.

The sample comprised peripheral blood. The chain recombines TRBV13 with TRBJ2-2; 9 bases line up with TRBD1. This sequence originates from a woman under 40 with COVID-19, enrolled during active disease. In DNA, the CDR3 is TGTGCCAGCAGCCATGGGACAGGGAGGTCCGGGGAGCTGTTTTTT. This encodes CASSHGTGRSGELFF.